Listed here is a single TCR beta chain. Its antigen is unknown. Only in-frame clones appear in the TCRdb table, and some are missing; sequencing was by immunoSEQ multiplex PCR. The table lists 150,000 or so clones, more than 70% of them singletons, with approximately 10% in the top ten. This sample was included in a study of cytomegalovirus exposure and HLA in healthy donors. On the study more broadly: In a later analysis, it was reported that the 110 or so validation repertoires had been produced on the same platform as the roughly 700 repertoires belonging to the first cohort.

Germline lookup yields CDR1 MDHEN and CDR2 SYDVKM. Trimming shortened V by 7 bases and J by 6 bases, and 15 bases separated the two germline ends. There are 13 residues in the CDR3. Study results and caveats: Altogether, 160 or so TCR beta chains were recorded as cytomegalovirus-associated. A classifier reportedly called cytomegalovirus status with high sensitivity and specificity.

It was the approximately 110-subject validation cohort, separate from the roughly 700-subject first cohort, to which the donors belonged. The V and J genes are TRBV28 and TRBJ1-2; D perhaps matches TRBD1 (6 bases). The sequencing input was PBMCs. The origin of this receptor is a man aged 25-40 years in good health and CMV-seropositive. CDR3 sequence reads: CASTFQGTDGYTF. The CDR3 region has the DNA TGTGCCAGCACCTTTCAGGGGACGGATGGCTACACCTTC.